Included here is one T cell receptor (beta chain) sequence, with context. What it recognizes is unknown. This entry comes from a study of response to subunit inactivated influenza vaccine. Broader study findings: That few new T cells are recruited by each seasonal influenza vaccination was the authors' suggestion.

The CDR3 covers 11 residues. V was pared by 8 bases and J by 9 bases, with 10 bases between. MiXCR was run by TCRdb on the RT-PCR reads, yielding one entry per CDR3 protein. The top ten clones hold roughly 13% of a sample with 500,000 to 550,000 distinct CDR3 sequences, under 9% of them seen once. The chain uses TRBV12-3 or TRBV12-4 and TRBJ1-4; weak D call: TRBD1 (5 bases). This TCR was recovered from a man aged 50 to 69 who received an inactivated influenza vaccine. Sequences were derived from PBMCs from blood, sampled less than 30 months after vaccination. This CDR3 reads CASGDFKKLFF. The CDR3 DNA follows: TGTGCCAGCGGGGACTTCAAAAAACTGTTTTTT.